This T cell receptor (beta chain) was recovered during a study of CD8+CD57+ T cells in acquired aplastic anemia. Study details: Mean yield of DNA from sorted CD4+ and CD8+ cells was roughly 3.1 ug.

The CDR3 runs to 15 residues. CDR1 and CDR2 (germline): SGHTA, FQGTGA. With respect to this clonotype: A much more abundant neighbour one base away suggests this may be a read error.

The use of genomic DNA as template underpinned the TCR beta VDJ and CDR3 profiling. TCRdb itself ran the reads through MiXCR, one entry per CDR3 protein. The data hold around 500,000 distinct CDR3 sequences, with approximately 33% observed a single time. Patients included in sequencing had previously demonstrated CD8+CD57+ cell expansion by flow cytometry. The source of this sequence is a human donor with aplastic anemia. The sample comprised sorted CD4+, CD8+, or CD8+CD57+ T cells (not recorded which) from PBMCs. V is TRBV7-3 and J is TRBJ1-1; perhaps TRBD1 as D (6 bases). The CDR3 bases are TGTGCCAGCAGCATAACAGGGCAATATGACACTGAAGCTTTCTTT. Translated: CASSITGQYDTEAFF.